Listed here is a single T cell receptor beta chain. Random hexamers primed reverse transcription of roughly 0.5 to 1 ug RNA. The method of amplification for TCR beta CDR3 was immunoSEQ multiplex PCR, covering 54 Vbeta and 13 Jbeta. Each CDR3 protein gets one entry after TCRdb re-called the immunoSEQ multiplex PCR reads with MiXCR. The data contain approximately 150,000 distinct CDR3 sequences, over 75% of them singletons. The V gene end was trimmed by 5 bases and the J gene end by 4 bases; junction bases not matched to a gene: 2. Germline assignment: CDR1 SGHRS and CDR2 YFSETQ. This CDR3 has 14 amino acids. This sample is drawn from a study of CD8 T cells in Susac syndrome.

The origin of this receptor is a human donor with multiple sclerosis. Sequences were obtained from CD8+ T cells from PBMCs. V is TRBV5-1 and J is TRBJ2-2, with 10 bases aligning to TRBD1. CDR3 bases: TGCGCCAGCAGTTGGGACAGGGGCACCGGGGAGCTGTTTTTT. Encoded protein: CASSWDRGTGELFF.